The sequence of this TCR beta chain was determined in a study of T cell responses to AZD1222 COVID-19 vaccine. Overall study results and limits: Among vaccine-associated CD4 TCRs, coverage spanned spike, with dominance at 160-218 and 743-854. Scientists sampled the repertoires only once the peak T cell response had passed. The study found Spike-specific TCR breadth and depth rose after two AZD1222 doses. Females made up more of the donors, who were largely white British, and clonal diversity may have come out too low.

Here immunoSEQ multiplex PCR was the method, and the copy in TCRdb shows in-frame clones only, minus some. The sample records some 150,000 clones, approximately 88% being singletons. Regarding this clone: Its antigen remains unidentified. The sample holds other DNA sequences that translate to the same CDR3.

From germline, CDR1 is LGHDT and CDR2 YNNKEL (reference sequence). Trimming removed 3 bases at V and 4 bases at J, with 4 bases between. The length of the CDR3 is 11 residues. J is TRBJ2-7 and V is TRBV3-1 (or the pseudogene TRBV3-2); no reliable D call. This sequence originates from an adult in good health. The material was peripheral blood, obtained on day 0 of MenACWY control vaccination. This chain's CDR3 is CASSQGYEQYF. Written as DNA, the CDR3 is TGTGCCAGCAGCCAGGGATACGAGCAGTACTTC.